This T cell receptor (beta chain) was retrieved from a study of beta chain features in type 1 diabetes. Study background: Across every sample, 107,917,701 sorted cells were examined in total.

To note about this clone: Its antigen is still unknown.

Study-wide points: TCRB CDR3s were moderately but significantly shorter in Type 1 diabetes patients in all four CD4+ subsets. Resolution of whether HLA type affects TCRB rearrangement was not achieved here. Junctions at VDJ sites from type 1 diabetes patients had fewer insertions and more deletions.

Expressed TCRB transcripts were sequenced, since all the RNA that had been isolated was reverse transcribed. TCRdb's copy holds only in-frame clones and misses some; the assay was immunoSEQ multiplex PCR. The table has more than 550,000 clones, around 15% seen once. Sequencing used naive CD4+ T cells from blood. The TCR sequence derives from a man between 18 and 35 years old with type 1 diabetes.

The CDR3 spells CASTVVGGGAGELFF. The CDR3 region has the DNA TGCGCCAGCACCGTGGTAGGCGGGGGAGCCGGGGAGCTGTTTTTT. The V and J genes are TRBV5-1 and TRBJ2-2; TRBD2 agrees at 7 bases. V shed 6 bases and J 6 bases; nucleotides not matched to a gene: 11. This CDR3 has 15 amino acids. Germline V gene sequence: CDR1 SGHRS, CDR2 YFSETQ.